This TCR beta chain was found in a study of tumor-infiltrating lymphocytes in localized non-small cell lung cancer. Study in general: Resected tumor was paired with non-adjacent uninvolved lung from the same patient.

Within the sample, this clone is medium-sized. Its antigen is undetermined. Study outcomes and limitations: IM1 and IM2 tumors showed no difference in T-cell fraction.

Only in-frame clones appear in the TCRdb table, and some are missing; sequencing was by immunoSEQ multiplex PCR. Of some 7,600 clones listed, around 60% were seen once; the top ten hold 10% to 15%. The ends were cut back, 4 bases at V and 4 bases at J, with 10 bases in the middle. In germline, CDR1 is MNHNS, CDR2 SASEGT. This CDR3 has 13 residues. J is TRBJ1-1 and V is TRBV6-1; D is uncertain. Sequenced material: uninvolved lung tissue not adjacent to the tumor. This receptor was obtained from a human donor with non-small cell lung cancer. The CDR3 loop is CASSAEDFTEAFF. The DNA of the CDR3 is TGTGCCAGCAGTGCTGAGGATTTCACTGAAGCTTTCTTT.